The 22 T cell receptor beta chains reported below all come from one sample, sequenced in a study of blood T cell repertoires in COVID-19. TCRdb's table, derived via immunoSEQ multiplex PCR, lists solely in-frame clones and lacks some. The sample lists some 220,000 clones, roughly 90% occurring once. The sample consisted of PBMCs or T cells enriched from blood (not recorded which). The receptors were gathered from a woman between 45 and 60 years old in a cohort exposed to, infected with or recovered from COVID-19 (not recorded which).

The gene calls are TRBV4-2 and TRBJ2-3; TRBD2 agrees at 10 bases. Per the germline V gene, CDR1 is LGHNA and CDR2 is YNFKEQ. Germline trimming cut 5 bases from V and 2 bases from J; bases unmatched to any gene: 7. The CDR3 loop spans 16 amino acids. The CDR3 loop reads CASSLALAGVTDTQYF. CDR3 bases: TGTGCCAGCAGCTTAGCCCTAGCGGGGGTCACAGATACGCAGTATTTT.

The genes are TRBV29-1 and TRBJ2-5, with TRBD1 matching over 8 bases. Trimming took 6 bases from V and 5 from J; bases not matched to a gene: 5. The CDR3 has 12 residues. Germline loops: CDR1 SQVTM, CDR2 ANQGSEA. This CDR3 reads CSVGQGPETQYF. The CDR3 coding sequence is TGCAGCGTCGGACAGGGCCCGGAGACCCAGTACTTC.

This chain uses TRBV4-1 with TRBJ2-5, with D possibly matching TRBD1 (6 bases). From germline, CDR1 is MGHRA and CDR2 YSYEKL. Trimming cost V 1 base and J 4 bases, with 10 bases left between them. CDR3 length: 14 residues. CDR3 nucleotides: TGCGCCAGCAGCCAAGTAGGGGGAGCAGAGACCCAGTACTTC. Translated: CASSQVGGAETQYF.

CDR3 region: CAISGQQNLNYGYTF. DNA of the CDR3: TGTGCCATCAGCGGACAGCAAAATTTGAACTATGGCTACACCTTC. The chain combines TRBV10-3 with TRBJ1-2; D is perhaps TRBD1 (6 bases). Germline CDR1 ENHRY, CDR2 SYGVKD. With 6 bases removed from V and 2 bases from J, the gap between germline ends came to 16 bases. CDR3 length equals 15 residues.

The chain links TRBV7-2 to TRBJ2-1, with 14 bases aligning to TRBD2. This CDR3 region has 17 residues. The J segment lost 7 bases and the V segment lost 5 bases, leaving 10 bases of the junction unmatched. CDR1 SGHTA and CDR2 FQGNSA come from the germline V gene. As DNA, the CDR3 is TGTGCCAGCAGCAGTCCGGGACTAGCGGGGGCGTGGAATGAGCAGTTCTTC. Its protein is CASSSPGLAGAWNEQFF.

The chain joins TRBV11-2 to TRBJ1-1; no reliable D call. V dropped 5 bases and J dropped 1 base, with 14 bases sitting between them. Germline V lookup: CDR1 SGHAT, CDR2 FQNNGV. The length of the CDR3 is 15 residues. The CDR3 nucleotides read TGTGCCAGCAGCCCCCGGCGGGTATGGAACACTGAAGCTTTCTTT. Its protein is CASSPRRVWNTEAFF.

This clone was seen once. This chain links TRBV30 with TRBJ1-3, with a possible D match to TRBD1 (6 bases). This CDR3 has 13 amino acids. The V gene's germline CDR1 is GTSNPN and CDR2 SVGIG (reference sequence). V was clipped by 4 bases and J by 4 bases, with 11 bases between them. In DNA form, the CDR3 reads TGTGCCTGGACAGGGGTGGCAGGAAACACCATATATTTT. Its protein product is CAWTGVAGNTIYF. Full variable domain (outside the CDR3, taken from reference TRBV30 and TRBJ1-3): SQTIHQWPATLVQPVGSPLSLECTVEGTSNPNLYWYRQAAGRGLQLLFYSVGIGQISSEVPQNLSASRPQDRQFILSSKKLLLSDSGFYLCAWTGVAGNTIYFGEGSWLTVV.

This clone was detected once. This chain links TRBV12-3 or TRBV12-4 with TRBJ2-7; D not resolved. V was cut by 8 bases and J by 9 bases, with 14 bases left in between. CDR3 length equals 11 residues. CDR3 sequence reads: CASSEAAVQYF. The CDR3 DNA sequence: TGTGCCAGCTCAGAGGCGGCGGTGCAGTACTTC.

The chain employs TRBV5-1 and TRBJ1-2, with D possibly matching TRBD1 (5 bases). The germline V gene encodes CDR1 SGHRS and CDR2 YFSETQ. V lost 5 bases and J 4 bases, leaving 9 bases between the germline ends. The CDR3 contains 12 residues. CDR3 protein: CASREGSYGYTF. The CDR3 DNA is TGCGCCAGCAGGGAGGGGTCCTATGGCTACACCTTC.

This clone came up once. The rearrangement links TRBV18 to TRBJ1-5; 8 nucleotides agree with TRBD1. V dropped 3 bases and J dropped 3; count of bases not matched to a gene: 4. The length of the CDR3 is 15 residues. Germline-derived CDR1 and CDR2 are KGHSH and LQKENI. This CDR3 is CASSPRTGLNQPQHF. The CDR3 DNA follows: TGTGCCAGCTCACCCCGGACAGGGCTCAATCAGCCCCAGCATTTT.

This clone was counted between two and nine times. V and J are TRBV5-1 and TRBJ1-1, with 10 nucleotides matching TRBD1. Germline CDR1 and CDR2: SGHRS and YFSETQ. Losses at the gene ends were 4 bases for V and 6 bases for J; bases not matched to a gene: 6. There are 14 residues in the CDR3. In DNA form, the CDR3 reads TGCGCCAGCAGCCAGGTAGGACAGGGGGCTGAAGCTTTCTTT. Its protein is CASSQVGQGAEAFF.

The chain recombines TRBV19 with TRBJ2-7; 7 bases fit TRBD1. V shed 5 bases, J shed 4 bases, and the junction held 11 bases outside the gene matches. Per the germline V gene, CDR1 is LNHDA and CDR2 is SQIVND (reference sequence). This CDR3 region has 15 residues. CDR3 nucleotides: TGTGCCAGTAGTCCGGGACAGTCTTCTGTATACGAGCAGTACTTC. Its protein is CASSPGQSSVYEQYF.

The chain carries TRBV5-1 and TRBJ1-2; tentative D call: TRBD1 (5 bases). CDR1 and CDR2 (germline): SGHRS, YFSETQ. Trimming shortened V by 4 bases and J by 7 bases, and 17 bases separated the two germline ends. This CDR3 has 14 residues. The CDR3 region is CASSTPSGGSGYTF. As DNA, the CDR3 is TGCGCCAGCAGCACCCCCTCGGGGGGATCTGGCTACACCTTC.

The chain has TRBV18 and TRBJ1-1; 8 bases align to TRBD1. The CDR3 contains 14 residues. The J segment lost 4 bases and the V segment lost 2 bases, leaving 3 bases of the junction unmatched. Germline V lookup: CDR1 KGHSH, CDR2 LQKENI. The CDR3 is CASSPSDRGTEAFF. The CDR3 bases are TGTGCCAGCTCACCAAGCGACAGGGGCACTGAAGCTTTCTTT.

The chain couples TRBV15 to TRBJ2-1; tentatively, D is TRBD2 (7 bases). This CDR3 comprises 13 residues. Trimming left V 6 bases short and J 15 bases short, with 21 bases between. The germline CDR1 and CDR2 sequences are LNHNV and YYDKDF (reference sequence). The chain's CDR3 is CATSAGKEGGRFF. The CDR3 DNA sequence: TGTGCCACCAGTGCCGGCAAGGAGGGGGGGCGGTTCTTC.

A single count supports this clone. V is TRBV7-9 and J is TRBJ2-2; 10 positions match TRBD2. This CDR3 comprises 15 residues. Per germline, CDR1 SEHNR and CDR2 FQNEAQ (reference sequence). V lost 6 bases and J lost 3; bases outside the gene matches: 4. The CDR3 nucleotides read TGTGCCAGCAGAAAAGCGGGGGGGTACACCGGGGAGCTGTTTTTT. Translation gives CASRKAGGYTGELFF. Variable domain in full (rest from reference TRBV7-9 and TRBJ2-2): DTGVSQNPRHKITKRGQNVTFRCDPISEHNRLYWYRQTLGQGPEFLTYFQNEAQLEKSRLLSDRFSAERPKGSFSTLEIQRTEQGDSAMYLCASRKAGGYTGELFFGEGSRLTVL.

The chain is built from TRBV11-3 and TRBJ2-1; a weak D match, TRBD1 (6 bases). Germline loops: CDR1 SGHNT, CDR2 YENEEA. The CDR3 covers 15 residues. Deletions cut 4 bases from V and 4 bases from J, with 14 bases between. CDR3 residues: CASSSFDRPYNEQFF. The CDR3 DNA follows: TGTGCCAGCAGCTCCTTCGACAGGCCGTACAATGAGCAGTTCTTC. The whole variable domain, remainder taken from reference TRBV11-3 and TRBJ2-1, is EAGVVQSPRYKIIEKKQPVAFWCNPISGHNTLYWYLQNLGQGPELLIRYENEEAVDDSQLPKDRFSAERLKGVDSTLKIQPAELGDSAVYLCASSSFDRPYNEQFFGPGTRLTVL.

The genes are TRBV5-4 and TRBJ2-5; TRBD1 matches 7 bases. V shed 4 bases and J 4 bases; nucleotides not matched to a gene: 13. The CDR3 loop spans 16 amino acids. Germline-derived CDR1 and CDR2 are SGHNT and YYREEE (reference sequence). CDR3 sequence reads: CASSRGDTKGAETQYF. The CDR3 DNA reads TGTGCCAGCAGCCGAGGAGACACCAAGGGGGCAGAGACCCAGTACTTC. Full variable domain (missing parts from reference TRBV5-4 and TRBJ2-5): ETGVTQSPTHLIKTRGQQVTLRCSSQSGHNTVSWYQQALGQGPQFIFQYYREEENGRGNFPPRFSGLQFPNYSSELNVNALELDDSALYLCASSRGDTKGAETQYFGPGTRLLVL.

V usage is TRBV5-1 and J usage is TRBJ2-2; D unclear. V was clipped by 6 bases and J by 7 bases, with 7 bases between them. Per the germline V gene, CDR1 is SGHRS and CDR2 is YFSETQ. This CDR3 has 11 amino acids. CDR3 DNA: TGCGCCAGCACGGGTTTCGGGGAGCTGTTTTTT. Translated: CASTGFGELFF.

V gene TRBV18 combines with J gene TRBJ1-1, with unresolved D. The V end was cut by 3 bases, the J end by 10 bases, with 18 bases between. Germline lookup yields CDR1 KGHSH and CDR2 LQKENI. The CDR3 runs to 14 residues. The CDR3 nucleotides are TGTGCCAGCTCACCGGATGTGCGGGCTGGGCGAGCTTTCTTT. Its translation is CASSPDVRAGRAFF.

This clone has only one observation. The gene calls are TRBV4-3 and TRBJ2-3; tentative D call: TRBD1 (6 bases). CDR3 length: 17 residues. Germline CDR1 is LGHNA and CDR2 is YSLEER. The ends were cut back, 1 base at V and 1 base at J, with 15 bases in the middle. CDR3 bases: TGCGCCAGCAGCCAAGGATTCCGGGCAGGGGGCACAGATACGCAGTATTTT. This translates into CASSQGFRAGGTDTQYF.

The V call is TRBV6-5, the J call TRBJ1-1; 8 bases are a match to TRBD1. Looked up from germline, CDR1 is MNHEY and CDR2 is SVGAGI. Germline trimming cut 7 bases from V and 8 bases from J; bases unmatched to any gene: 9. CDR3 size: 13 residues. CDR3 sequence: CASIQSGGAEAFF. CDR3 coding DNA: TGTGCCAGCATCCAATCAGGGGGCGCCGAAGCTTTCTTT.